These T cell receptor beta chains were read from a single sample in a study of early T cells in non-severe SARS-CoV-2 infection. TCRdb reprocessed the 5' RACE reads with MiXCR, giving one entry per CDR3 protein. The sample has 25,000 to 35,000 distinct CDR3 sequences, around 5% seen once. The source material was whole blood. Source of these receptors: an adult who was a healthcare worker with PCR-confirmed SARS-CoV-2 infection or an uninfected control (not recorded which). Each CDR3 is given with its conserved first and last residue. Each record gives: D gene, V gene, J gene, clone size, CDR3 protein, CDR3 DNA. D genes are given only for firm matches. Size is omitted from some rows. Given values are once, few, many or a class for expanded clones.

d_call: NA; v_call: TRBV10-2; j_call: TRBJ2-7; clone_size: NA; cdr3_aa: CASSELASSAYEQYF; cdr3_nt: TGCGCCAGCAGTGAACTGGCGTCCTCGGCCTACGAGCAGTACTTC
d_call: TRBD1; v_call: TRBV6-5; j_call: TRBJ1-2; clone_size: few; cdr3_aa: CASSLTQGANYGYTF; cdr3_nt: TGTGCCAGCAGTTTGACTCAGGGGGCGAACTATGGCTACACCTTC
d_call: NA; v_call: TRBV18; j_call: TRBJ1-1; clone_size: many; cdr3_aa: CASSPGNTEAFF; cdr3_nt: TGTGCCAGCTCACCGGGGAACACTGAAGCTTTCTTT
d_call: NA; v_call: TRBV7-9; j_call: TRBJ2-1; clone_size: many; cdr3_aa: CASSSTRRSSYNEQFF; cdr3_nt: TGTGCCAGCAGCTCCACAAGACGGAGCTCCTACAATGAGCAGTTCTTC
d_call: NA; v_call: TRBV18; j_call: TRBJ2-5; clone_size: many; cdr3_aa: CASSPNNPRFQETQYF; cdr3_nt: TGTGCCAGCTCACCAAATAATCCCCGGTTCCAAGAGACCCAGTACTTC
d_call: TRBD2; v_call: TRBV11-2; j_call: TRBJ2-7; clone_size: many; cdr3_aa: CASSQLAGGPDEQYF; cdr3_nt: TGTGCCAGCAGCCAGTTAGCGGGAGGGCCGGACGAGCAGTACTTC
d_call: TRBD2; v_call: TRBV5-1; j_call: TRBJ2-1; clone_size: NA; cdr3_aa: CASRPRLAGGPGNNEQFF; cdr3_nt: TGCGCCAGCAGACCCCGACTAGCGGGAGGGCCGGGTAACAATGAGCAGTTCTTC
d_call: NA; v_call: TRBV28; j_call: TRBJ1-1; clone_size: many; cdr3_aa: CASSQGINTEAFF; cdr3_nt: TGTGCCAGCAGTCAAGGGATTAACACTGAAGCTTTCTTT
d_call: TRBD1; v_call: TRBV5-1; j_call: TRBJ2-7; clone_size: NA; cdr3_aa: CASSLFPGTGAYEQYF; cdr3_nt: TGCGCCAGCAGCTTGTTTCCCGGGACAGGGGCCTACGAGCAGTACTTC
d_call: NA; v_call: TRBV6-1; j_call: TRBJ1-2; clone_size: few; cdr3_aa: CASSDYNRQAYGYTF; cdr3_nt: TGTGCCAGCAGTGATTATAATCGACAAGCCTATGGCTACACCTTC
d_call: TRBD2; v_call: TRBV6-2/TRBV6-3; j_call: TRBJ2-7; clone_size: NA; cdr3_aa: CASRSQLAGGPGEQYF; cdr3_nt: TGTGCCAGCAGATCCCAACTAGCGGGAGGGCCGGGTGAGCAGTACTTC
d_call: NA; v_call: TRBV7-2; j_call: TRBJ2-7; clone_size: NA; cdr3_aa: CASSLGPGEQYF; cdr3_nt: TGTGCCAGCAGCTTGGGTCCCGGGGAGCAGTACTTC
d_call: NA; v_call: TRBV11-2; j_call: TRBJ1-4; clone_size: few; cdr3_aa: CASSLGGTLIPNEKLFF; cdr3_nt: TGTGCCAGCAGCTTAGGGGGGACACTCATCCCTAATGAAAAACTGTTTTTT
d_call: TRBD1; v_call: TRBV5-1; j_call: TRBJ2-5; clone_size: NA; cdr3_aa: CASSPGPGQGEETQYF; cdr3_nt: TGCGCCAGCAGCCCCGGCCCCGGACAGGGGGAAGAGACCCAGTACTTC